This T cell receptor beta chain was recovered during a study of blood T cell repertoires in COVID-19. At the level of the study: Acute-phase and convalescent COVID-19 samples originated in the United States, Italy and Spain. PBMCs, B-cell-depleted T cells, or T cells were the source of the cDNA or gDNA that made up the material.

This table comes from immunoSEQ multiplex PCR, and its TCRdb copy is limited to in-frame clones, with some not included. This sample has 100,000 to 150,000 clones, with 85% to 90% found just once. This CDR3 has 14 amino acids. Trimming removed 2 bases at V and 1 base at J, with 8 bases between. Germline V gives CDR1 KGHSH, CDR2 LQKENI. The sequencing sample was made of peripheral blood. The chain carries TRBV18 and TRBJ2-5; D gene uncertain. This clonotype originated in an older man with active or convalescent COVID-19. The CDR3 is CASSPGPAQETQYF. CDR3 nucleotides: TGTGCCAGCTCACCAGGGCCGGCCCAAGAGACCCAGTACTTC. Complete variable domain (other parts from reference TRBV18 and TRBJ2-5): NAGVMQNPRHLVRRRGQEARLRCSPMKGHSHVYWYRQLPEEGLKFMVYLQKENIIDESGMPKERFSAEFPKEGPSILRIQQVVRGDSAAYFCASSPGPAQETQYFGPGTRLLVL.